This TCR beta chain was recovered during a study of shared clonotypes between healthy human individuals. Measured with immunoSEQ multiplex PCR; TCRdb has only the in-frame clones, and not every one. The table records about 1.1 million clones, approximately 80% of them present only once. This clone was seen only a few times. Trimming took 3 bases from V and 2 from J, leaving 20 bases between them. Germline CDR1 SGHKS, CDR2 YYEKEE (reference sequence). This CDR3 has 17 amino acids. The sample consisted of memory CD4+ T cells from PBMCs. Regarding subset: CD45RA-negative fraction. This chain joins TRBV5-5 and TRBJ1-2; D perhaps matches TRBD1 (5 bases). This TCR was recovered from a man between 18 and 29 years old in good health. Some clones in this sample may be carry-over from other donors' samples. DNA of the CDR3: TGTGCCAGCAGCTATCAGGGACGGACTAGAGGGAACTATGGCTACACCTTC. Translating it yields CASSYQGRTRGNYGYTF.